What follows are 23 T cell receptor beta chains derived from one specimen sequenced in a study of blood T cell repertoires in COVID-19. Libraries were prepared by immunoSEQ multiplex PCR; TCRdb keeps only in-frame clonotypes and omits some of them. This sample has under 200,000 clones, with 85% to 90% found just once. Material for sequencing was peripheral blood. The receptors come from a man aged 45-65 years who had recovered from COVID-19.

The V and J genes are TRBV19 and TRBJ2-2, with D perhaps TRBD2 (6 bases). The germline gives CDR1 LNHDA, CDR2 SQIVND (reference sequence). Trimming cost V 3 bases and J 5 bases, with 7 bases left between them. The CDR3 runs 13 residues. In DNA form, the CDR3 reads TGTGCCAGTAGTATTGGGGGGACCGGGGAGCTGTTTTTT. Amino acid sequence: CASSIGGTGELFF.

This chain uses TRBV19 with TRBJ2-2; 8 bases are a match to TRBD1. The CDR3 is made up of 16 amino acids. Germline-derived CDR1 and CDR2 are LNHDA and SQIVND (reference sequence). The V and J ends lost 5 bases and 0 bases, in that order; junction bases with no gene match: 5. The CDR3 spells CASSVDRVANTGELFF. The DNA for the CDR3 is TGTGCCAGTAGTGTGGACAGGGTCGCGAACACCGGGGAGCTGTTTTTT.

This clone was counted once. The chain recombines TRBV11-1 with TRBJ2-5; 11 bases map to TRBD1. The J segment lost 5 bases and the V segment lost 7 bases, leaving 9 bases of the junction unmatched. Germline V lookup: CDR1 SGHAT, CDR2 FQDESV (reference sequence). CDR3 size: 15 residues. In DNA, the CDR3 is TGTGCCAGCACCAGGGGACAGGGGGAAGGGGAGACCCAGTACTTC. This encodes CASTRGQGEGETQYF.

The V gene is TRBV6-6, the J gene TRBJ1-2; TRBD1 agrees at 8 bases. The ends lost 0 bases at V and 5 bases at J; junction bases unmatched: 2. The germline V gene encodes CDR1 MNHNY and CDR2 SVGAGI (reference sequence). This CDR3 contains 14 residues. CDR3 DNA: TGTGCCAGCAGTTACTCGACAGGGGCATATGGCTACACCTTC. This sequence encodes CASSYSTGAYGYTF.

The rearrangement joins TRBV7-2 to TRBJ2-7, with 7 bases matching TRBD1. The CDR3 is 14 amino acids. Germline CDR1 and CDR2: SGHTA and FQGNSA. V was clipped by 5 bases and J by 7 bases; unmatched bases: 11. CDR3 sequence: CASSRDSASGEQYF. For the CDR3, the DNA is TGTGCCAGCAGCCGGGACAGCGCCTCGGGGGAGCAGTACTTC.

This chain uses TRBV21-1 with TRBJ1-2; the table's D gene call, TRBD1, was not cross checked with the DNA. TRBV21-1 is a pseudogene segment. This CDR3 has 16 amino acids. This CDR3 reads CASTSCRGGDKYGYTF. The CDR3 region has the DNA TGTGCCAGCACCTCGTGTAGAGGGGGCGATAAGTATGGCTACACCTTC.

This chain joins TRBV7-2 and TRBJ1-5; perhaps TRBD1 as D (5 bases). Germline-derived CDR1 and CDR2 are SGHTA and FQGNSA. This CDR3 has 19 amino acids. Trimming stripped 1 base from V and 4 bases from J, with 23 bases between. The CDR3 sequence is CASSLVPLDNLLSNQPQHF. The CDR3 nucleotides read TGTGCCAGCAGCTTAGTTCCCCTGGACAACCTTCTTTCTAATCAGCCCCAGCATTTT.

This chain links TRBV9 with TRBJ2-7; D is possibly TRBD1 (6 bases). Trimming stripped 0 bases from V and 4 bases from J, with 8 bases between. This CDR3 is built from 13 residues. CDR1 SGDLS and CDR2 YYNGEE come from the germline V gene. The CDR3 here is CASSVEGEYEQYF. The CDR3, as DNA: TGTGCCAGCAGCGTAGAGGGGGAGTACGAGCAGTACTTC. Looking up the rest from reference TRBV9 and TRBJ2-7 gives the full variable domain: DSGVTQTPKHLITATGQRVTLRCSPRSGDLSVYWYQQSLDQGLQFLIQYYNGEERAKGNILERFSAQQFPDLHSELNLSSLELGDSALYFCASSVEGEYEQYFGPGTRLTVT.

V gene TRBV6-1 combines with J gene TRBJ1-1; D not certain. This CDR3 has 15 residues. Trimming cost V 2 bases and J 1 base, with 11 bases left between them. In germline, CDR1 is MNHNS, CDR2 SASEGT. The CDR3 protein is CASSEYVPGNTEAFF. The CDR3 nucleotides are TGTGCCAGCAGTGAATACGTCCCGGGGAACACTGAAGCTTTCTTT.

The V and J genes are TRBV25-1 and TRBJ2-1; D possibly corresponds to TRBD1 (6 bases). V was cut by 9 bases and J by 8 bases, with 23 bases left in between. Germline assignment: CDR1 MGHDK and CDR2 SYGVNS. The CDR3 contains 15 residues. In DNA form, the CDR3 reads TGTGCCAGAGAACGCAAGACAGGAACAGGCGATGAGCAGTTCTTC. Its translation is CARERKTGTGDEQFF.

The rearrangement joins TRBV6-6 to TRBJ2-7; D gene unclear. The ends were cut back, 8 bases at V and 2 bases at J, with 4 bases in the middle. The CDR3 is 10 residues long. Germline CDR1 reads MNHNY; CDR2 reads SVGAGI (reference sequence). CDR3 region: CASGTYEQYF. The CDR3 DNA reads TGTGCCAGCGGCACCTACGAGCAGTACTTC.

The chain couples TRBV2 to TRBJ1-5; 8 nucleotides line up with TRBD1. V lost 3 bases and J lost 6; bases outside the gene matches: 4. This CDR3 contains 14 residues. CDR1 and CDR2 from the germline V gene are SNHLY and FYNNEI. The CDR3 sequence: CASSEDRDGQPQHF. CDR3 bases: TGTGCCAGCAGTGAGGACAGGGATGGTCAGCCCCAGCATTTT.

This chain links TRBV19 with TRBJ2-2, with 8 bases identical to TRBD1. The germline V gene has CDR1 LNHDA and CDR2 SQIVND (reference sequence). With V trimmed by 5 bases and J by 5 bases, 13 bases remained unmatched. The CDR3 spans 17 residues. CDR3 sequence (DNA): TGTGCCAGTAGTTTTGGGCAGGGGGCCCTGGAGACCGGGGAGCTGTTTTTT. Its translation is CASSFGQGALETGELFF. The complete variable domain, with remaining parts taken from reference TRBV19 and TRBJ2-2, reads DGGITQSPKYLFRKEGQNVTLSCEQNLNHDAMYWYRQDPGQGLRLIYYSQIVNDFQKGDIAEGYSVSREKKESFPLTVTSAQKNPTAFYLCASSFGQGALETGELFFGEGSRLTVL.

V gene TRBV7-2 combines with J gene TRBJ1-1; D not certain. The germline CDR1 and CDR2 sequences are SGHTA and FQGNSA. CDR3 length: 12 residues. V shed 2 bases and J shed 4 bases, with 5 bases lying between them. The DNA of the CDR3 is TGTGCCAGCAGCTTACTGTCCACTGAAGCTTTCTTT. Protein: CASSLLSTEAFF.

The V gene is TRBV13, the J gene TRBJ1-2; the D gene is possibly TRBD1 (5 bases). The germline V gene encodes CDR1 PRHDT and CDR2 FYEKMQ (reference sequence). V was clipped by 5 bases and J by 4 bases, with 14 bases between them. CDR3 length: 14 amino acids. The CDR3 region has the DNA TGTGCCAGCAGCACCCGCAGGGATCCCTATGGCTACACCTTC. Its protein product is CASSTRRDPYGYTF. Variable domain in full (rest from reference TRBV13 and TRBJ1-2): AAGVIQSPRHLIKEKRETATLKCYPIPRHDTVYWYQQGPGQDPQFLISFYEKMQSDKGSIPDRFSAQQFSDYHSELNMSSLELGDSALYFCASSTRRDPYGYTFGSGTRLTVV.

The V and J genes are TRBV5-8 and TRBJ1-1; D perhaps matches TRBD1 (6 bases). The CDR3 is 15 residues long. The V gene lost 1 base and the J gene lost 4 bases, with 14 bases spanning the gap. CDR1 is SGHTS, CDR2 YDEGEE, per germline. CDR3 nucleotides: TGTGCCAGCAGCTTGATACGTGCGGGGGCCACTGAAGCTTTCTTT. Translating gives CASSLIRAGATEAFF. The variable domain in full, completed from reference TRBV5-8 and TRBJ1-1, reads EAGVTQSPTHLIKTRGQQATLRCSPISGHTSVYWYQQALGLGLQFLLWYDEGEERNRGNFPPRFSGRQFPNYSSELNVNALELEDSALYLCASSLIRAGATEAFFGQGTRLTVV.

The V and J genes are TRBV4-2 and TRBJ1-5; D is possibly TRBD1 (5 bases). The CDR3 runs to 15 residues. Germline V gene lookup returns CDR1 LGHNA and CDR2 YNFKEQ. V was clipped by 3 bases and J by 2 bases, with 11 bases between them. CDR3 sequence (DNA): TGTGCCAGCAGCCAGGCAACAGGAGGCAATCAGCCCCAGCATTTT. Translating gives CASSQATGGNQPQHF.

The chain joins TRBV5-1 to TRBJ2-3, with D unclear. The CDR3 is made up of 15 amino acids. Germline V gives CDR1 SGHRS, CDR2 YFSETQ. V lost 4 bases and J 1 base, leaving 13 bases between the germline ends. CDR3: CASSESVAGTDTQYF. The DNA of the CDR3 is TGCGCCAGCAGCGAGTCTGTGGCGGGCACAGATACGCAGTATTTT.

The J gene is TRBJ1-4, the V gene TRBV28, with 8 bases that match TRBD1. The CDR3 covers 14 residues. V dropped 3 bases and J dropped 8; count of bases not matched to a gene: 5. The germline CDR1 and CDR2 sequences are MDHEN and SYDVKM. The CDR3: CASSFRQGQEKLFF. In DNA, the CDR3 is TGTGCCAGCAGTTTTCGACAGGGGCAAGAAAAACTGTTTTTT. Supplemented by reference TRBV28 and TRBJ1-4, the full variable domain reads DVKVTQSSRYLVKRTGEKVFLECVQDMDHENMFWYRQDPGLGLRLIYFSYDVKMKEKGDIPEGYSVSREKKERFSLILESASTNQTSMYLCASSFRQGQEKLFFGSGTQLSVL.

V usage is TRBV28 and J usage is TRBJ2-2; a possible D gene is TRBD2 (5 bases). Trimming stripped 5 bases from V and 4 bases from J, with 8 bases between. The CDR3 runs to 13 residues. Germline V gene lookup returns CDR1 MDHEN and CDR2 SYDVKM. The CDR3 region is CASSTSITGELFF. The CDR3 DNA reads TGTGCCAGCAGTACTAGTATCACCGGGGAGCTGTTTTTT.

This chain connects TRBV6-5 to TRBJ2-5; TRBD1 agrees at 8 bases. The CDR3 has 13 residues. Germline CDR1 is MNHEY and CDR2 is SVGAGI. V lost 5 bases and J lost 5; bases outside the gene matches: 4. CDR3 sequence (DNA): TGTGCCAGCAGTCGGACAGGGTTCGAGACCCAGTACTTC. It translates to CASSRTGFETQYF.

The J gene is TRBJ2-7, the V gene TRBV7-2, with TRBD1 matching over 10 bases. Germline V gives CDR1 SGHTA, CDR2 FQGNSA. The CDR3 sequence is 15 residues long. The V gene end was trimmed by 2 bases and the J gene end by 3 bases; junction bases not matched to a gene: 4. Here the CDR3 reads CASSLPRTGGYEQYF. In DNA form, the CDR3 reads TGTGCCAGCAGCTTACCCCGGACAGGGGGCTACGAGCAGTACTTC.

V usage is TRBV7-3 and J usage is TRBJ1-6; 8 bases fit TRBD1. The CDR3 consists of 14 residues. The J segment lost 9 bases and the V segment lost 5 bases, leaving 6 bases of the junction unmatched. Germline V gene lookup returns CDR1 SGHTA and CDR2 FQGTGA. DNA of the CDR3: TGTGCCAGCAGCCCAGGACAGGGTGTTTCACCCCTCCACTTT. This translates into CASSPGQGVSPLHF.